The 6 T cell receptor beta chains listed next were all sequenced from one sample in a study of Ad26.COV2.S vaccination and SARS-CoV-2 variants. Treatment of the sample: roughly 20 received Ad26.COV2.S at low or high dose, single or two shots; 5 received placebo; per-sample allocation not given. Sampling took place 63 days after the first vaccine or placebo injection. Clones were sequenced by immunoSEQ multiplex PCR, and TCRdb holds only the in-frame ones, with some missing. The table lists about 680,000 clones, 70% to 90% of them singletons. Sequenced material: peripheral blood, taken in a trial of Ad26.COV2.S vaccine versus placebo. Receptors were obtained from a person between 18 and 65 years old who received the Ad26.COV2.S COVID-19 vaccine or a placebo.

The chain's CDR3 is CASTSGQGASYEQYF. The CDR3 bases are TGTGCCAGCACCAGCGGACAGGGGGCTTCCTACGAGCAGTACTTC. The chain recombines TRBV27 with TRBJ2-7, with 11 positions matching TRBD1. CDR1 MNHEY and CDR2 SMNVEV come from the germline V gene (reference sequence). Trimming cost V 7 bases and J 1 base; bases outside gene matches: 6. The CDR3 sequence is 15 residues long.

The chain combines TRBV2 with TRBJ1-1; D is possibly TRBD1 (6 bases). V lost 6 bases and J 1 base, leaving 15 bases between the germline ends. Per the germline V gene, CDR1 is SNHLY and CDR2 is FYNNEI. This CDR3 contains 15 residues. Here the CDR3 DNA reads TGTGCCAGCAGAGAAAATCCGGGACAGAACACTGAAGCTTTCTTT. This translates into CASRENPGQNTEAFF.

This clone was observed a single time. CDR3 residues: CASSPMGLTGITEAFF. The CDR3 coding sequence is TGTGCCAGCAGCCCCATGGGCCTAACAGGGATTACTGAAGCTTTCTTT. The chain uses TRBV11-2 and TRBJ1-1; TRBD1 might be the D (6 bases). The germline V and J ends were trimmed by 5 bases and 5 bases, with 21 bases remaining between them. Germline CDR1 is SGHAT and CDR2 is FQNNGV. This CDR3 comprises 16 residues.

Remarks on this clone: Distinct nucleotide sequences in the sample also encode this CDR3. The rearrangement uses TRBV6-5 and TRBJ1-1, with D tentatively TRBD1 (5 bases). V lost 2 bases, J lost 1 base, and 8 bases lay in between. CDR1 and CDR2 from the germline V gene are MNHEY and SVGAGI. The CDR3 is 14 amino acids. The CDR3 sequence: CASSYGGSNTEAFF. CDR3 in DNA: TGTGCCAGCAGTTACGGGGGATCGAACACTGAAGCTTTCTTT.

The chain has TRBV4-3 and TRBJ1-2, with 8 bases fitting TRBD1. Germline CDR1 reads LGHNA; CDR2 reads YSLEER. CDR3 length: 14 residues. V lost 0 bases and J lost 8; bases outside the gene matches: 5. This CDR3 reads CASSQDVRGLGYTF. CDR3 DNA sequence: TGCGCCAGCAGCCAAGATGTCAGGGGGCTCGGCTACACCTTC.

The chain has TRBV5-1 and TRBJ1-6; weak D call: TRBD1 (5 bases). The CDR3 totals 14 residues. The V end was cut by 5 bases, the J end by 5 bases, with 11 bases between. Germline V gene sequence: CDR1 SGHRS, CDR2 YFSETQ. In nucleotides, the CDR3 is TGCGCCAGCAGGGGGGGAGCAGATAATTCACCCCTCCACTTT. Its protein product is CASRGGADNSPLHF.